The 10 T cell receptor beta chains presented below share a single source sample, sequenced in a study of T-cell memory formation after mild COVID-19. TCRdb reprocessed the 5' RACE reads with MiXCR, giving one entry per CDR3 protein. The sample has approximately 88,000 distinct CDR3 sequences, more than 20% seen once. Material for sequencing was PBMCs or a T cell subset sorted from them (not recorded which). All receptors come from a man between 18 and 35 years old who had mild COVID-19 (a few samples of this study predate the infection). Cell type and time point are not known.

This clonotype was detected only once. The chain combines TRBV27 with TRBJ1-1; D perhaps matches TRBD1 (6 bases). V was pared by 0 bases and J by 8 bases, with 10 bases between. Looked up from germline, CDR1 is MNHEY and CDR2 is SMNVEV (reference sequence). This CDR3 spans 13 amino acids. CDR3 sequence: CASSLSRQGEAFF. The DNA for the CDR3 is TGTGCCAGCAGTTTATCGCGGCAGGGGGAAGCTTTCTTT.

The chain has TRBV7-9 and TRBJ2-3; D not certain. Trimming shortened V by 5 bases and J by 6 bases, and 9 bases separated the two germline ends. The germline gives CDR1 SEHNR, CDR2 FQNEAQ (reference sequence). The CDR3 loop spans 12 amino acids. The CDR3, as DNA: TGTGCCAGCAGCCCCGGTAGGGATACGCAGTATTTT. This encodes CASSPGRDTQYF.

This clonotype was counted between two and nine times. The chain combines TRBV20-1 with TRBJ2-1; tentative D call: TRBD1 (5 bases). CDR3 size: 15 residues. The V gene's germline CDR1 is DFQATT and CDR2 SNEGSKA (reference sequence). V lost 6 bases and J lost 1, with 16 bases in between. Here the CDR3 DNA reads TGCAGTGCGTGCCAGGGCTTCGGATCCTACAATGAGCAGTTCTTC. Translated: CSACQGFGSYNEQFF.

This clonotype was detected a few times. The gene calls are TRBV4-3 and TRBJ2-5, with a tentative D call TRBD2 (6 bases). The CDR3 sequence is 15 residues long. In germline, CDR1 is LGHNA, CDR2 YSLEER. V lost 4 bases, J lost 6 bases, and 18 bases lay in between. CDR3 protein: CASSRLAGSGQTQYF. DNA of the CDR3: TGCGCCAGCAGCCGCCTCGCGGGGTCCGGGCAGACCCAGTACTTC.

The sample holds many counts of this clonotype. The chain is built from TRBV12-3 or TRBV12-4 and TRBJ1-1; D not certain. CDR3 size: 13 residues. V was trimmed by 1 base and J by 8 bases, leaving 11 bases between them. The CDR3 nucleotides are TGTGCCAGCAGTTTAGGATTGTACCTAGAAGCTTTCTTT. It translates to CASSLGLYLEAFF.

V is TRBV18 and J is TRBJ1-5; 8 bases map to TRBD1. Germline values: CDR1 KGHSH, CDR2 LQKENI. The CDR3 extends over 15 amino acids. Trimming at V came to 3 bases and at J to 4 bases, leaving 5 bases not matched to a gene. In DNA form, the CDR3 reads TGTGCCAGCTCACCTTCCGGGACAGGTAATCAGCCCCAGCATTTT. Its protein is CASSPSGTGNQPQHF. Full variable domain (remainder filled in from reference TRBV18 and TRBJ1-5): NAGVMQNPRHLVRRRGQEARLRCSPMKGHSHVYWYRQLPEEGLKFMVYLQKENIIDESGMPKERFSAEFPKEGPSILRIQQVVRGDSAAYFCASSPSGTGNQPQHFGDGTRLSIL.

A few counts support this clonotype. The chain is built from TRBV5-5 and TRBJ1-4; 10 bases map to TRBD1. The junction had 2 bases not matched to a gene; V was cut back by 0 bases and J by 6 bases. The CDR3 sequence is 15 residues long. From germline, CDR1 is SGHKS and CDR2 YYEKEE (reference sequence). The CDR3 nucleotides are TGTGCCAGCAGCTTGGAAGGGACAGGGGATGAAAAACTGTTTTTT. Translation: CASSLEGTGDEKLFF.

V and J are TRBV7-9 and TRBJ2-5, with unresolved D. The CDR3 contains 14 residues. V shed 1 base and J shed 4 bases, with 10 bases lying between them. Germline assignment: CDR1 SEHNR and CDR2 FQNEAQ (reference sequence). CDR3 sequence reads: CASSLGPGPETQYF. The CDR3 DNA sequence: TGTGCCAGCAGCTTAGGTCCTGGCCCAGAGACCCAGTACTTC.

This clonotype came up a few times. J is TRBJ2-7 and V is TRBV5-1, with D maybe TRBD2 (5 bases). V gave up 1 base and J gave up 2 bases, with 10 bases separating them. The CDR3 spans 14 residues. Germline V gene sequence: CDR1 SGHRS, CDR2 YFSETQ. CDR3 region: CASSLWTGAYEQYF. The DNA for the CDR3 is TGCGCCAGCAGCTTGTGGACTGGAGCCTACGAGCAGTACTTC.

The chain links TRBV5-4 to TRBJ2-7, with TRBD1 matching over 8 bases. Germline values: CDR1 SGHNT, CDR2 YYREEE (reference sequence). CDR3 size: 14 residues. Trimming at V came to 0 bases and at J to 5 bases, leaving 4 bases not matched to a gene. CDR3 amino acids: CASSLVTGADEQYF. The CDR3 region has the DNA TGTGCCAGCAGCTTGGTGACAGGGGCGGACGAGCAGTACTTC.